This TCR beta chain was obtained from a study of cytomegalovirus exposure and HLA in healthy donors. Germline V lookup: CDR1 SGHRS, CDR2 YFSETQ. The V gene end was trimmed by 1 base and the J gene end by 6 bases; junction bases not matched to a gene: 4. The CDR3 has 15 residues. Amplification used 60 Vbeta primers and 13 Jbeta primers. TCRdb's copy holds only in-frame clones and misses some; the assay was immunoSEQ multiplex PCR. The sample lists approximately 180,000 clones, 75% to 85% occurring once. This clonotype originated in a woman aged 25-40 years in good health and CMV-seropositive. This chain links TRBV5-1 with TRBJ2-7; TRBD2 agrees at 13 bases. The material sequenced was PBMCs. The CDR3 protein is CASSLIGLAGAEQYF. In DNA, the CDR3 is TGCGCCAGCAGCTTGATCGGACTAGCGGGAGCCGAGCAGTACTTC.